This TCR beta chain appears in the sequencing data of a study of spatial heterogeneity in lung cancer. Study as a whole: Within raw reads, each unique TCR and UMI combination appeared on average more than ten times. Notes on the study in general: Counts of ubiquitous and regional expanded TCRs tracked ubiquitous and regional nonsynonymous mutations, respectively. How many expanded intratumoral alpha and beta TCRs were present tracked the tumor mutation count, which was a count of nonsynonymous mutations.

V was cut by 2 bases and J by 0 bases, with 13 bases left in between. The CDR3 covers 17 residues. Time point reported: sample taken at primary tumor resection. TCRs were sequenced from unsorted whole RNA of tumor, nontumor lung or PBMC. This clonotype qualifies as medium-sized. Its antigen is unknown. The presence of a unique molecular identifier marked each TCR cDNA molecule. TCRdb passed the 5' RACE reads through MiXCR, listing each CDR3 protein once. The sample holds more than 1,500 distinct CDR3 sequences, roughly 5.8% seen once. The source is a female donor with early-stage non-small cell lung cancer. The genes are TRBV12-3 or TRBV12-4 and TRBJ1-4; the D gene is possibly TRBD1 (6 bases). This specimen consisted of lung tumor tissue, obtained at surgery. The DNA of the CDR3 is TGTGCCAGCAGTTTACGGCAGGGGCTTGCAACTAATGAAAAACTGTTTTTT. It specifies CASSLRQGLATNEKLFF.